These 12 T cell receptor beta chains originate from one sample sequenced in a study of blood T cell repertoires in COVID-19. The protocol was immunoSEQ multiplex PCR, while the TCRdb copy is restricted to in-frame clones and leaves out a portion. The table shows roughly 330,000 clones, with 80% to 90% occurring only once. The sequenced material came from PBMCs or T cells enriched from blood (not recorded which). The source of these receptors is a woman aged 18-29 years who had recovered from COVID-19.

A single count supports this clone. The chain employs TRBV24-1 and TRBJ2-1; D not resolved. Trimming removed 5 bases from V and 10 bases from J, with 14 bases in between. CDR1 is KGHDR, CDR2 SFDVKD, per germline. The CDR3 spans 13 residues. The CDR3 region has the DNA TGTGCCACCAGTGCTAGACTTCGGCCCGAGCAGTTCTTC. This codes for CATSARLRPEQFF.

The chain is built from TRBV27 and TRBJ1-3; D is unresolved. With 8 bases removed from V and 7 bases from J, the gap between germline ends came to 9 bases. This CDR3 has 11 amino acids. The germline gives CDR1 MNHEY, CDR2 SMNVEV (reference sequence). CDR3 sequence reads: CASGFGNTIYF. CDR3 nucleotides: TGTGCCAGCGGATTCGGGAACACCATATATTTT.

The chain joins TRBV5-1 to TRBJ2-3, with 7 nucleotides matching TRBD2. The trim removed 7 bases at V and 0 bases at J, leaving 5 bases unmatched. CDR1 is SGHRS and CDR2 is YFSETQ in the germline V gene. CDR3 length: 14 amino acids. The CDR3 reads CASSSGASTDTQYF. In DNA form, the CDR3 reads TGCGCCAGCTCTAGCGGAGCTAGCACAGATACGCAGTATTTT. Full variable domain (rest looked up from reference TRBV5-1 and TRBJ2-3): KAGVTQTPRYLIKTRGQQVTLSCSPISGHRSVSWYQQTPGQGLQFLFEYFSETQRNKGNFPGRFSGRQFSNSRSEMNVSTLELGDSALYLCASSSGASTDTQYFGPGTRLTVL.

The gene calls are TRBV7-8 and TRBJ1-2, with TRBD1 matching 7 bases. J lost 3 bases, V lost 5 bases, and 6 bases had no gene match. The germline V gene encodes CDR1 SGHVS and CDR2 FQNEAQ. The CDR3 is made up of 14 amino acids. The CDR3 loop is CASSARQGDYGYTF. CDR3 DNA: TGTGCCAGCAGCGCACGACAGGGAGACTATGGCTACACCTTC.

This sequence joins TRBV19 and TRBJ2-5; D gene uncertain. CDR1 LNHDA and CDR2 SQIVND come from the germline V gene (reference sequence). This CDR3 contains 12 residues. The V end lost 6 bases, the J end lost 2 bases, and 7 bases lay between the germline ends. Here the CDR3 reads CASSQDQETQYF. The CDR3 DNA sequence: TGTGCCAGTAGCCAGGATCAAGAGACCCAGTACTTC.

The rearrangement uses TRBV29-1 and TRBJ2-1; possibly TRBD2 for D (6 bases). V gave up 7 bases and J gave up 0 bases, with 10 bases separating them. This CDR3 contains 13 residues. Germline-derived CDR1 and CDR2 are SQVTM and ANQGSEA. Here the CDR3 DNA reads TGCAGCGGACGGGGGTTCTCCTACAATGAGCAGTTCTTC. Protein: CSGRGFSYNEQFF.

This sequence joins TRBV28 and TRBJ1-2, with 9 bases lining up with TRBD1. After removal of 5 bases from V and 5 bases from J, the junction contained 15 bases not matched to a gene. The CDR3 sequence is 17 residues long. Looked up from germline, CDR1 is MDHEN and CDR2 is SYDVKM. The CDR3 nucleotides are TGTGCCAGCAGTCCGTTTATTCGGGGACAGGGCTCTTATGGCTACACCTTC. Translated: CASSPFIRGQGSYGYTF.

In regard to this clone: Other DNA variants within this sample encode the same CDR3. The chain couples TRBV6-5 to TRBJ1-2; D is uncertain. In germline, CDR1 is MNHEY, CDR2 SVGAGI. Trimming shortened V by 2 bases and J by 1 base, and 5 bases separated the two germline ends. CDR3 length: 13 residues. CDR3 coding DNA: TGTGCCAGCAGTTACGGCGGTAACTATGGCTACACCTTC. As protein: CASSYGGNYGYTF.

This chain uses TRBV12-2 with TRBJ2-3; TRBD2, as called in the table, went unchecked against the DNA. TRBV12-2 is flagged as a pseudogene. The CDR3 contains 21 residues. The CDR3 loop is CASRLGPGLAGHPHSTDTQYF. In nucleotides, the CDR3 is TGTGCAAGTCGCTTAGGGCCGGGTCTAGCGGGGCACCCACATAGCACAGATACGCAGTATTTT.

The genes are TRBV6-5 and TRBJ2-5, with D possibly being TRBD1 (6 bases). Germline-derived CDR1 and CDR2 are MNHEY and SVGAGI. The germline V and J ends were trimmed by 0 bases and 4 bases, with 12 bases remaining between them. This CDR3 comprises 15 residues. This chain's CDR3 is CASSYSGGVRETQYF. In nucleotides, the CDR3 is TGTGCCAGCAGTTACTCAGGGGGAGTAAGAGAGACCCAGTACTTC.

The V call is TRBV30, the J call TRBJ1-3; D not certain. CDR3 size: 15 residues. Germline V gives CDR1 GTSNPN, CDR2 SVGIG (reference sequence). V was pared by 1 base and J by 4 bases, with 14 bases between. This CDR3 reads CAWSAWVTGGNTIYF. The CDR3 nucleotides are TGTGCCTGGAGTGCTTGGGTAACGGGAGGAAACACCATATATTTT.

The chain combines TRBV7-8 with TRBJ2-2, with TRBD2 matching 7 bases. Germline trimming cut 6 bases from V and 6 bases from J; bases unmatched to any gene: 10. The CDR3 consists of 15 residues. Germline V gene lookup returns CDR1 SGHVS and CDR2 FQNEAQ. The chain's CDR3 is CASRTRGVASGELFF. CDR3 nucleotides: TGTGCCAGCAGGACTCGGGGGGTGGCATCCGGGGAGCTGTTTTTT.